The rows below give T cell receptor beta chains drawn from one sample of a study of response to subunit inactivated influenza vaccine. Via MiXCR, TCRdb re-called the RT-PCR reads, giving one row per CDR3 protein. This table has more than 400,000 distinct CDR3 sequences, roughly 7.9% appearing once. The specimen comprised PBMCs from blood, sampled around 25 months after vaccination. The receptors originated from a man between 50 and 70 years old who received an inactivated influenza vaccine. CDR3s include the opening cysteine and the closing phenylalanine or tryptophan. D genes are given only for firm matches. Size values are once, few and many counts, or a class for expanded clones, and some rows have none.

CDR3 length: 15
V gene: TRBV21-1
D gene: -
clone size: -
J gene: TRBJ2-3
CDR3 protein: CASSIKRESTDTQYF
CDR3 DNA: TGTGCCAGCAGCATCAAAAGGGAGAGCACAGATACGCAGTATTTT

CDR3 length: 13
V gene: TRBV27
D gene: -
clone size: few
J gene: TRBJ2-2
CDR3 protein: CASSFGGLGELFF
CDR3 DNA: TGTGCCAGCAGTTTTGGAGGACTCGGGGAGCTGTTTTTT

CDR3 length: 14
V gene: TRBV7-2
D gene: -
clone size: few
J gene: TRBJ2-1
CDR3 protein: CASSLVLGPNEQFF
CDR3 DNA: TGTGCCAGCAGCTTAGTTTTGGGGCCCAATGAGCAGTTCTTC

CDR3 length: 12
V gene: TRBV20-1
D gene: -
clone size: -
J gene: TRBJ1-2
CDR3 protein: CSASYRYYGYTF
CDR3 DNA: TGCAGTGCTAGTTATAGATACTATGGCTACACCTTC

CDR3 length: 12
V gene: TRBV29-1
D gene: -
clone size: many
J gene: TRBJ2-7
CDR3 protein: CSVVTGTYEQYF
CDR3 DNA: TGCAGCGTTGTCACAGGGACCTACGAGCAGTACTTC

CDR3 length: 16
V gene: TRBV7-9
D gene: -
clone size: few
J gene: TRBJ2-4
CDR3 protein: CASSPPVGVAKNIQYF
CDR3 DNA: TGTGCCAGCAGCCCGCCGGTGGGGGTGGCCAAAAACATTCAGTACTTC

CDR3 length: 14
V gene: TRBV10-3
D gene: -
clone size: many
J gene: TRBJ2-1
CDR3 protein: CAISPGSSYNEQFF
CDR3 DNA: TGTGCCATCTCCCCCGGATCTTCCTACAATGAGCAGTTCTTC

CDR3 length: 11
V gene: TRBV10-3
D gene: TRBD1
clone size: -
J gene: TRBJ2-7
CDR3 protein: CATRDRDEQYF
CDR3 DNA: TGTGCCACCAGGGACAGGGACGAGCAGTACTTC

CDR3 length: 15
V gene: TRBV20-1
D gene: -
clone size: many
J gene: TRBJ2-2
CDR3 protein: CSARPGTLNTGELFF
CDR3 DNA: TGCAGTGCTAGACCGGGGACATTGAACACCGGGGAGCTGTTTTTT

CDR3 length: 16
V gene: TRBV5-1
D gene: -
clone size: few
J gene: TRBJ2-5
CDR3 protein: CASSLDGGGGQETQYF
CDR3 DNA: TGCGCCAGCAGCTTGGATGGGGGCGGCGGCCAAGAGACCCAGTACTTC

CDR3 length: 16
V gene: TRBV11-2
D gene: TRBD2
clone size: many
J gene: TRBJ2-1
CDR3 protein: CASSLVAGAGYNEQFF
CDR3 DNA: TGTGCCAGCAGCTTAGTAGCGGGAGCGGGGTACAATGAGCAGTTCTTC

CDR3 length: 14
V gene: TRBV12-3/TRBV12-4
D gene: -
clone size: -
J gene: TRBJ2-7
CDR3 protein: CASTLTGPAYEQYF
CDR3 DNA: TGTGCCAGCACCCTCACGGGCCCCGCCTACGAGCAGTACTTC

CDR3 length: 15
V gene: TRBV19
D gene: -
clone size: -
J gene: TRBJ1-4
CDR3 protein: CASSPSGVAVGKLFF
CDR3 DNA: TGTGCCAGTAGCCCCTCGGGGGTTGCTGTAGGAAAACTGTTTTTT

CDR3 length: 15
V gene: TRBV7-9
D gene: -
clone size: many
J gene: TRBJ2-5
CDR3 protein: CASSLVDVSGETQYF
CDR3 DNA: TGTGCCAGCAGCTTAGTAGACGTATCGGGAGAGACCCAGTACTTC

CDR3 length: 14
V gene: TRBV6-2/TRBV6-3
D gene: -
clone size: few
J gene: TRBJ2-5
CDR3 protein: CASSYKLTLETQYF
CDR3 DNA: TGTGCCAGCAGTTATAAGCTAACGTTGGAGACCCAGTACTTC

CDR3 length: 15
V gene: TRBV12-3/TRBV12-4
D gene: -
clone size: -
J gene: TRBJ2-6
CDR3 protein: CASSPGLTGANVLTF
CDR3 DNA: TGTGCCAGCAGCCCCGGGCTCACTGGGGCCAACGTCCTGACTTTC

CDR3 length: 11
V gene: TRBV6-5
D gene: -
clone size: few
J gene: TRBJ2-7
CDR3 protein: CASSYRAEQYF
CDR3 DNA: TGTGCCAGCAGTTACCGGGCCGAGCAGTACTTC

CDR3 length: 14
V gene: TRBV20-1
D gene: -
clone size: many
J gene: TRBJ1-1
CDR3 protein: CSARVGTANTEAFF
CDR3 DNA: TGCAGTGCTAGAGTCGGGACCGCGAACACTGAAGCTTTCTTT

CDR3 length: 17
V gene: TRBV3-1
D gene: TRBD2
clone size: few
J gene: TRBJ2-7
CDR3 protein: CASSHRTSGFSSYEQYF
CDR3 DNA: TGTGCCAGCAGCCATCGGACTAGCGGGTTCAGCTCCTACGAGCAGTACTTC

CDR3 length: 12
V gene: TRBV5-1
D gene: -
clone size: few
J gene: TRBJ1-6
CDR3 protein: CASSLDLSPLHF
CDR3 DNA: TGCGCCAGCAGCTTGGACCTTTCACCCCTCCACTTT

CDR3 length: 14
V gene: TRBV6-2/TRBV6-3
D gene: TRBD1
clone size: many
J gene: TRBJ1-5
CDR3 protein: CASTSGQAKEPQHF
CDR3 DNA: TGTGCCAGCACCTCCGGACAGGCCAAGGAGCCCCAGCATTTT

CDR3 length: 14
V gene: TRBV20-1
D gene: -
clone size: -
J gene: TRBJ2-1
CDR3 protein: CSARQLNRDNEQFF
CDR3 DNA: TGCAGTGCCAGACAGTTGAACAGGGACAATGAGCAGTTCTTC

CDR3 length: 14
V gene: TRBV29-1
D gene: -
clone size: few
J gene: TRBJ1-2
CDR3 protein: CTSYSPGRIDGYTF
CDR3 DNA: TGCACTTCCTATTCCCCGGGGCGCATTGATGGCTACACCTTC

CDR3 length: 13
V gene: TRBV12-3/TRBV12-4
D gene: TRBD1
clone size: -
J gene: TRBJ2-1
CDR3 protein: CASTLTGSGEQFF
CDR3 DNA: TGTGCCAGCACCCTGACAGGGTCGGGAGAGCAGTTCTTC

CDR3 length: 13
V gene: TRBV20-1
D gene: -
clone size: -
J gene: TRBJ1-1
CDR3 protein: CSAIQGVGREAFF
CDR3 DNA: TGCAGTGCCATACAGGGAGTGGGTAGAGAAGCTTTCTTT

CDR3 length: 13
V gene: TRBV7-9
D gene: -
clone size: many
J gene: TRBJ2-5
CDR3 protein: CASSFEGSETQYF
CDR3 DNA: TGTGCCAGCAGCTTTGAAGGGAGCGAGACCCAGTACTTC

CDR3 length: 13
V gene: TRBV11-2
D gene: -
clone size: many
J gene: TRBJ2-2
CDR3 protein: CASSSDRSGELFF
CDR3 DNA: TGTGCCAGCAGCTCAGACAGGTCCGGGGAGCTGTTTTTT

CDR3 length: 14
V gene: TRBV4-3
D gene: -
clone size: many
J gene: TRBJ2-2
CDR3 protein: CASSQGVSTGELFF
CDR3 DNA: TGCGCCAGCAGCCAAGGCGTCAGCACCGGGGAGCTGTTTTTT

CDR3 length: 16
V gene: TRBV5-1
D gene: -
clone size: many
J gene: TRBJ2-2
CDR3 protein: CASLPGGGGRTGELFF
CDR3 DNA: TGCGCCAGCTTGCCGGGAGGCGGGGGCAGAACCGGGGAGCTGTTTTTT

CDR3 length: 14
V gene: TRBV3-1
D gene: -
clone size: few
J gene: TRBJ2-7
CDR3 protein: CASSQGSREGEQYF
CDR3 DNA: TGTGCCAGCAGCCAAGGTTCTAGAGAGGGGGAGCAGTACTTC

CDR3 length: 17
V gene: TRBV27
D gene: TRBD2
clone size: few
J gene: TRBJ2-1
CDR3 protein: CASSSETSGGSYNEQFF
CDR3 DNA: TGTGCCAGCAGTTCGGAGACTAGCGGGGGTTCCTACAATGAGCAGTTCTTC

CDR3 length: 17
V gene: TRBV20-1
D gene: TRBD2
clone size: -
J gene: TRBJ2-1
CDR3 protein: CSARTSSGTSGSFEQFF
CDR3 DNA: TGCAGTGCTAGGACGAGTTCCGGGACTAGCGGGAGTTTTGAGCAGTTCTTC

CDR3 length: 14
V gene: TRBV7-2
D gene: -
clone size: many
J gene: TRBJ2-2
CDR3 protein: CASSRDTNTGELFF
CDR3 DNA: TGTGCCAGCAGCCGGGACACCAACACCGGGGAGCTGTTTTTT

CDR3 length: 16
V gene: TRBV24-1
D gene: TRBD2
clone size: -
J gene: TRBJ2-1
CDR3 protein: CATSDSTSGGSNEQFF
CDR3 DNA: TGTGCCACCAGTGATTCCACTAGCGGGGGTTCCAATGAGCAGTTCTTC

CDR3 length: 16
V gene: TRBV12-3/TRBV12-4
D gene: TRBD1
clone size: few
J gene: TRBJ1-2
CDR3 protein: CASSIGTGGFNYGYTF
CDR3 DNA: TGTGCCAGCAGTATAGGGACAGGGGGATTTAACTATGGCTACACCTTC

CDR3 length: 14
V gene: TRBV20-1
D gene: -
clone size: few
J gene: TRBJ1-5
CDR3 protein: CSARSSWGNQPQHF
CDR3 DNA: TGCAGTGCTAGATCCTCGTGGGGGAATCAGCCCCAGCATTTT

CDR3 length: 16
V gene: TRBV27
D gene: TRBD2
clone size: few
J gene: TRBJ2-1
CDR3 protein: CASSRQLRLAGSEQFF
CDR3 DNA: TGTGCCAGCAGCCGACAGTTGAGACTAGCGGGATCTGAGCAGTTCTTC

CDR3 length: 17
V gene: TRBV5-1
D gene: TRBD2
clone size: once
J gene: TRBJ2-6
CDR3 protein: CAGASLAGEPGANVLTF
CDR3 DNA: TGCGCCGGCGCTTCTCTGGCGGGGGAACCTGGGGCCAACGTCCTGACTTTC

CDR3 length: 12
V gene: TRBV20-1
D gene: -
clone size: few
J gene: TRBJ1-5
CDR3 protein: CSAQGNNQPQHF
CDR3 DNA: TGCAGTGCCCAGGGTAACAATCAGCCCCAGCATTTT